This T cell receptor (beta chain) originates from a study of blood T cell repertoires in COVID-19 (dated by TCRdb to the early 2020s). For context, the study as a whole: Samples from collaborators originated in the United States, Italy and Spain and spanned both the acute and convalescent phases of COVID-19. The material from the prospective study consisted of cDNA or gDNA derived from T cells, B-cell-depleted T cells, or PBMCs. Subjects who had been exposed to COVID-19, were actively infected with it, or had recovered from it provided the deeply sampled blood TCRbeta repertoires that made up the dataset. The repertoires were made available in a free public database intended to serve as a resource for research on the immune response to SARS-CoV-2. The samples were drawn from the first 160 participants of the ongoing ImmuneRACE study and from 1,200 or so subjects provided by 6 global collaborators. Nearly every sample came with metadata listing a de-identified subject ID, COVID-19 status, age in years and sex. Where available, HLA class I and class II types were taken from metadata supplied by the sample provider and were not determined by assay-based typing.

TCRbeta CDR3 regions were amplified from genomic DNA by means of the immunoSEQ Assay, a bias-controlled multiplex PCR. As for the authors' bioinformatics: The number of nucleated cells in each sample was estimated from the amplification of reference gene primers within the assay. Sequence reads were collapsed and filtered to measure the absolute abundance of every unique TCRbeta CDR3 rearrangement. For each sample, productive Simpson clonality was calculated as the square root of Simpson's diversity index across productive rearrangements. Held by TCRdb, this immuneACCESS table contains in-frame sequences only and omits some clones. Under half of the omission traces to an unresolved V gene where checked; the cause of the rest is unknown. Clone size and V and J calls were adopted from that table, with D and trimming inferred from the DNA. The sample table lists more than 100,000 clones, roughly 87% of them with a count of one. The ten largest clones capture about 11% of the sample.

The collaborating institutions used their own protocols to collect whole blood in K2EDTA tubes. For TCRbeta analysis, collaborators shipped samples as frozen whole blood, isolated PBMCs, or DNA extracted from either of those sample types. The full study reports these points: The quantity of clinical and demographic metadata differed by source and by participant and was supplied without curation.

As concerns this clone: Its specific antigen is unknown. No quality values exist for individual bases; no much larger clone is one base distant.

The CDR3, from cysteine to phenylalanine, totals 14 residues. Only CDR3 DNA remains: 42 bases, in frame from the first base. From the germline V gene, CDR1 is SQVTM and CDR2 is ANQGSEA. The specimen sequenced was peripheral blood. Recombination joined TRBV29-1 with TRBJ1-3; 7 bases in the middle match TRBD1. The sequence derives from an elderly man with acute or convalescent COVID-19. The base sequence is TGCGGCGGCGGTGACAGGGCTTCTGGAAACACCATATATTTT. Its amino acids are CGGGDRASGNTIYF. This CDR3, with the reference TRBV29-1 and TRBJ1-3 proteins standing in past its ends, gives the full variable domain SAVISQKPSRDICQRGTSLTIQCQVDSQVTMMFWYRQQPGQSLTLIATANQGSEATYESGFVIDKFPISRPNLTFSTLTVSNMSPEDSSIYLCGGGDRASGNTIYFGEGSWLTVV.